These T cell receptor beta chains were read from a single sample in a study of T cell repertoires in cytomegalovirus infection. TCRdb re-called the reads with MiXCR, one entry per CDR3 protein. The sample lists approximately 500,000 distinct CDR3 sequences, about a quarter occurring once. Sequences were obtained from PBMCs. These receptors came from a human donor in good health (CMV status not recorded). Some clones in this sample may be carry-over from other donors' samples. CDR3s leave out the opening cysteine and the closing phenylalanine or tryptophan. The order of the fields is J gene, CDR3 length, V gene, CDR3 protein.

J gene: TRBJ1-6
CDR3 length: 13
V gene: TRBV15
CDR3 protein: ATSRGGGVSSPLH

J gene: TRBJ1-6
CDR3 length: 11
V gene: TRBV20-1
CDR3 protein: SGRRDYNSPLH

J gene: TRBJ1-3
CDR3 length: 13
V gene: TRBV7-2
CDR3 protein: ASSLAGPSGNTIY

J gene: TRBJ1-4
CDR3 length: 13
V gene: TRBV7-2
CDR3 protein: ASSQQGSTNEKLF

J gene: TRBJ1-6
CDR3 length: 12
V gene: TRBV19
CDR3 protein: ASSGDRGNSPLH

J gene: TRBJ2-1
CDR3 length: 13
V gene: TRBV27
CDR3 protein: AVWGSQQTYNEQF

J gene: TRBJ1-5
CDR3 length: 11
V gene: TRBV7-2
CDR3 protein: ASSLVIGQPQH

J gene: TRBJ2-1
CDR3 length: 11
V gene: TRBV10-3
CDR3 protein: AISEIEDNEQF

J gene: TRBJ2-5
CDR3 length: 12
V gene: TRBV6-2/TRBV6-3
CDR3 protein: ASRDKVLEETQY

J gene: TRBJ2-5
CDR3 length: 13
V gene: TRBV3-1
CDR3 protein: ASSQPGGGMETQY

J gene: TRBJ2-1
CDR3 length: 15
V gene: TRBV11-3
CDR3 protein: ASSWGSGRGSYNEQF

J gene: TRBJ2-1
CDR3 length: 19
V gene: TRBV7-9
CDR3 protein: ASSFFETGRYSGTSYNEQF

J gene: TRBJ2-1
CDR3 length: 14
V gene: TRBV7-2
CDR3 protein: ASSFRLQGKGGEQF

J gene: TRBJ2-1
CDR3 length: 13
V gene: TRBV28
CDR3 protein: ASSLNPSGSYEQF

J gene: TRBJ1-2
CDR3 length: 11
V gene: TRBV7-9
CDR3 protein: ASSLGQDYGYT

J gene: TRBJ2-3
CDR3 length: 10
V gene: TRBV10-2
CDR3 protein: ASAPEGGTQY

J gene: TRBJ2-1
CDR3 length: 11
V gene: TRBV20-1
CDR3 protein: SARAPGSNEQF

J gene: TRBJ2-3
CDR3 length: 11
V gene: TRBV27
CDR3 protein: ASSAGGTDTQY

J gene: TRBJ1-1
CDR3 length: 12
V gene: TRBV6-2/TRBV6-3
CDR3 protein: ASRNRNQNTEAF